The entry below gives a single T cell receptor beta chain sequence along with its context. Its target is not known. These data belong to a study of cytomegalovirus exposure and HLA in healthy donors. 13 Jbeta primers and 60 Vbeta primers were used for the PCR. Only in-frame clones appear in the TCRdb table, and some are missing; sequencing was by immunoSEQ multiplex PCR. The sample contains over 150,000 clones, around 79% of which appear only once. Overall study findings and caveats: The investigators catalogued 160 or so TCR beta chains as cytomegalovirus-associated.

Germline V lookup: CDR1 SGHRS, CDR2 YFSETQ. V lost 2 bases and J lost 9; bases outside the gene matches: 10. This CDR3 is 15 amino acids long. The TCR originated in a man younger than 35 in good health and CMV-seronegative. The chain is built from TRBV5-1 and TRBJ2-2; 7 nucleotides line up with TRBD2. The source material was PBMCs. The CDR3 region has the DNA TGCGCCAGCAGCTTCAGGGAGGGGCCCCCGAGGGAGCTGTTTTTT. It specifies CASSFREGPPRELFF.